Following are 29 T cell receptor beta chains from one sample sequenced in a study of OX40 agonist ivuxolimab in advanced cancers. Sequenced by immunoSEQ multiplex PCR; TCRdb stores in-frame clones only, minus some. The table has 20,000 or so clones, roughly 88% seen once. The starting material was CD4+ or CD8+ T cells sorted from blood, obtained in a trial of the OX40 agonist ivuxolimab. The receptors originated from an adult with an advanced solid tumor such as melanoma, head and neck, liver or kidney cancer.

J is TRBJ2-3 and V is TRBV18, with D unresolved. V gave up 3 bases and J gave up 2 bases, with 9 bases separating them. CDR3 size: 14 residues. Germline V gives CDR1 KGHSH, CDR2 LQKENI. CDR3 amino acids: CASSPAGTTDTQYF. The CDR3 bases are TGTGCCAGCTCACCGGCAGGAACCACAGATACGCAGTATTTT.

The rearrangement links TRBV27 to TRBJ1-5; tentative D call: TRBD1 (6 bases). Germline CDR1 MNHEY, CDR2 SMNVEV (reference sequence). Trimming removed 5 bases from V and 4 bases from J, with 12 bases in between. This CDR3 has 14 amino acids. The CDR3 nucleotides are TGTGCCAGCAGTCTCCAGGGGATTAATCAGCCCCAGCATTTT. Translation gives CASSLQGINQPQHF.

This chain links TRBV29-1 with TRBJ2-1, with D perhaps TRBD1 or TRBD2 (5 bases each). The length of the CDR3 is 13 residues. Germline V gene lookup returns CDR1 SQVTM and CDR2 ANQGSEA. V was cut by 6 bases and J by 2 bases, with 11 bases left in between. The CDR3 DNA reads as TGCAGCGTGAAGGGGACCACCTACAATGAGCAGTTCTTC. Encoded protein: CSVKGTTYNEQFF.

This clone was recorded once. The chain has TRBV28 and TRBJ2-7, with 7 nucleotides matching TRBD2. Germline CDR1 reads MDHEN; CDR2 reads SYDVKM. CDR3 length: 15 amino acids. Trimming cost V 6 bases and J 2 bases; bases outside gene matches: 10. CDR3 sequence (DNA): TGTGCCAGCAGCTCAACAGCGGGATGGGCCTACGAGCAGTACTTC. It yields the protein CASSSTAGWAYEQYF.

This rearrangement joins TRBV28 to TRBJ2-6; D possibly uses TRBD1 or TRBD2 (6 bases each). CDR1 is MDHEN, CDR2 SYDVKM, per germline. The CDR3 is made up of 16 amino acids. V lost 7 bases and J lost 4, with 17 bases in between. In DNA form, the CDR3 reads TGTGCCAGCACCTCAAAGGGGGGACGAGGGGCCAACGTCCTGACTTTC. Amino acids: CASTSKGGRGANVLTF. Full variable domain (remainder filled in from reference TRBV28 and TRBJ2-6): DVKVTQSSRYLVKRTGEKVFLECVQDMDHENMFWYRQDPGLGLRLIYFSYDVKMKEKGDIPEGYSVSREKKERFSLILESASTNQTSMYLCASTSKGGRGANVLTFGAGSRLTVL.

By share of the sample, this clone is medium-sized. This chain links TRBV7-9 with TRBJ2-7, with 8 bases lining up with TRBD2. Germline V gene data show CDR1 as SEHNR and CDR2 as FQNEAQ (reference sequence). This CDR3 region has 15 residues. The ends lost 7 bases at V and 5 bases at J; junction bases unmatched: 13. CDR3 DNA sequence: TGTGCCAGCACGGCGACTAGCGCACAAGCCCACGAGCAGTACTTC. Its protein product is CASTATSAQAHEQYF.

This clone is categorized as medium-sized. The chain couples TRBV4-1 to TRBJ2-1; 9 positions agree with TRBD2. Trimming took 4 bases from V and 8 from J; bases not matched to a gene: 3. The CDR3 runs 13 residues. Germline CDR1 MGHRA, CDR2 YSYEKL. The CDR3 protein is CASSLRTSDEQFF. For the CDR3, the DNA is TGCGCCAGCAGCCTTCGGACTAGCGATGAGCAGTTCTTC.

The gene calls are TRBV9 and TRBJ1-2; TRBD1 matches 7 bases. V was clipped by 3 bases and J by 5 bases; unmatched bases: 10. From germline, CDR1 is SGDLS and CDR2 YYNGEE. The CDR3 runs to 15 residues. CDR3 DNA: TGTGCCAGCAGCGCACCGACAGGGAATGGGTATGGCTACACCTTC. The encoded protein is CASSAPTGNGYGYTF.

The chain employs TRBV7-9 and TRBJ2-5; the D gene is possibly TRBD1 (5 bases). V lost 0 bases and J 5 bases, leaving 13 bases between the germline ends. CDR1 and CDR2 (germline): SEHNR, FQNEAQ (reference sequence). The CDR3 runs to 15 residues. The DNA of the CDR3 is TGTGCCAGCAGCTTAGCAGACAGAAAATCGGAGACCCAGTACTTC. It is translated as CASSLADRKSETQYF.

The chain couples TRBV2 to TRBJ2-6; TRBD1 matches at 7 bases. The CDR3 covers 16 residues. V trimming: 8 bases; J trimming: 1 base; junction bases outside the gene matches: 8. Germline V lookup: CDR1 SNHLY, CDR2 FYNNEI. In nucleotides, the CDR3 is TGTGCCAGCTCAGGGGACAGCTTATCTGGGGCCAACGTCCTGACTTTC. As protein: CASSGDSLSGANVLTF.

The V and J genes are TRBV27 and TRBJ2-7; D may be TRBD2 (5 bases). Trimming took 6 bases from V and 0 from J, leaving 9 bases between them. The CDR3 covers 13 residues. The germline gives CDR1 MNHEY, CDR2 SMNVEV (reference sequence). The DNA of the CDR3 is TGTGCCAGCAGAGTTGGGAGCTCCTACGAGCAGTACTTC. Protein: CASRVGSSYEQYF.

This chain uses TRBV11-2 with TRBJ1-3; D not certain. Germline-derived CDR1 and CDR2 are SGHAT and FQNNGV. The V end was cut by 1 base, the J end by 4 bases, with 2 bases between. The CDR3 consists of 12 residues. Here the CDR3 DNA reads TGTGCCAGCAGCTTAGTGGGAAACACCATATATTTT. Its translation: CASSLVGNTIYF.

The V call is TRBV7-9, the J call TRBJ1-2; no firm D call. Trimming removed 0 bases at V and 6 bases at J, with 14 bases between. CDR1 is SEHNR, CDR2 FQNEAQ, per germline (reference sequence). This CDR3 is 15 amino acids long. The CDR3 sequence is CASSLALEGSDGYTF. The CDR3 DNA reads TGTGCCAGCAGCTTAGCTCTCGAGGGTTCAGATGGCTACACCTTC. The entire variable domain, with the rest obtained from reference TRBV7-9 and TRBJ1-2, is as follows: DTGVSQNPRHKITKRGQNVTFRCDPISEHNRLYWYRQTLGQGPEFLTYFQNEAQLEKSRLLSDRFSAERPKGSFSTLEIQRTEQGDSAMYLCASSLALEGSDGYTFGSGTRLTVV.

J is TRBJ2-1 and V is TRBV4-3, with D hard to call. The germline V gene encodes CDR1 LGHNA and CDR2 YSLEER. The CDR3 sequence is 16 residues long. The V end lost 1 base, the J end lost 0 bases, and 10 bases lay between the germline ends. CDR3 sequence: CASSQAQISSYNEQFF. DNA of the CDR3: TGCGCCAGCAGCCAAGCCCAGATAAGCTCCTACAATGAGCAGTTCTTC.

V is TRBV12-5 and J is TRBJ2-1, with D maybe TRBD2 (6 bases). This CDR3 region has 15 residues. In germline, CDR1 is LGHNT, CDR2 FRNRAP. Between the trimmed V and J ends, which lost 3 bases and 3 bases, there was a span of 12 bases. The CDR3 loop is CASGLGGVGYNEQFF. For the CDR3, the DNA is TGTGCTAGTGGTTTAGGCGGGGTAGGCTACAATGAGCAGTTCTTC.

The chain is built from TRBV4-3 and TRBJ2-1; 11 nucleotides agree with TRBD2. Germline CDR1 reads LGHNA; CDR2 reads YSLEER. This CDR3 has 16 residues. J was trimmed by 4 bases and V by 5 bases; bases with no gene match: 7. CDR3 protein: CASSFWTSGRYNEQFF. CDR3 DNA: TGCGCCAGCAGCTTTTGGACTAGCGGGCGGTACAATGAGCAGTTCTTC.

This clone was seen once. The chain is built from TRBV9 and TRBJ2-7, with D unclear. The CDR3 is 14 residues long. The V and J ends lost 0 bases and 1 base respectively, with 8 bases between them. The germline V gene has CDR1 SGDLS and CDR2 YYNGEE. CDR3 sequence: CASSVGSLSYEQYF. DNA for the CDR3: TGTGCCAGCAGCGTAGGGAGCCTATCCTACGAGCAGTACTTC.

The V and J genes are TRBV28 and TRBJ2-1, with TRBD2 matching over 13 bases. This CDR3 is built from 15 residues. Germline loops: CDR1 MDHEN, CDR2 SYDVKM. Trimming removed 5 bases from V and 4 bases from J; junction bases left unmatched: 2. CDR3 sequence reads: CASSRGLAGYNEQFF. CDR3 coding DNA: TGTGCCAGCAGTAGGGGACTAGCGGGGTACAATGAGCAGTTCTTC.

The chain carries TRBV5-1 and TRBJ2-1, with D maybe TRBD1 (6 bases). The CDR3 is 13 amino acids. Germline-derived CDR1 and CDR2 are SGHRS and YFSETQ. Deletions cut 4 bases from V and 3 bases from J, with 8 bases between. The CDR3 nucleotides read TGCGCCAGCAGCAGGGACAACTACAATGAGCAGTTCTTC. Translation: CASSRDNYNEQFF.

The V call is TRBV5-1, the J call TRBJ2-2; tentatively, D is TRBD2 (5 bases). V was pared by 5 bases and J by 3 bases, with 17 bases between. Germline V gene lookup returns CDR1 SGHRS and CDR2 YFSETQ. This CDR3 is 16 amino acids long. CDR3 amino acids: CASSPSLLVDTGELFF. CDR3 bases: TGCGCCAGCAGTCCTAGCCTACTGGTAGACACCGGGGAGCTGTTTTTT. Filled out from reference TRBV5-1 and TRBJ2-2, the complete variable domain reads KAGVTQTPRYLIKTRGQQVTLSCSPISGHRSVSWYQQTPGQGLQFLFEYFSETQRNKGNFPGRFSGRQFSNSRSEMNVSTLELGDSALYLCASSPSLLVDTGELFFGEGSRLTVL.

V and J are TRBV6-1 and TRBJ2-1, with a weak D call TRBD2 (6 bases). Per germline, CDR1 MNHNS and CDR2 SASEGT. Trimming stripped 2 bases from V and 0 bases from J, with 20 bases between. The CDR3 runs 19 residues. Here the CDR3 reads CASSEWGDEGPSSYNEQFF. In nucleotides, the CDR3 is TGTGCCAGCAGTGAATGGGGGGACGAGGGGCCGAGCTCCTACAATGAGCAGTTCTTC.

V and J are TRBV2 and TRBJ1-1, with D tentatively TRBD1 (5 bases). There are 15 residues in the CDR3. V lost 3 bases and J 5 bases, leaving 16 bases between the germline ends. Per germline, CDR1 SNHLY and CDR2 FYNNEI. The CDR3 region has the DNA TGTGCCAGCAGTGAGACGGCCCAGGGAGGAACTGAAGCTTTCTTT. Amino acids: CASSETAQGGTEAFF.

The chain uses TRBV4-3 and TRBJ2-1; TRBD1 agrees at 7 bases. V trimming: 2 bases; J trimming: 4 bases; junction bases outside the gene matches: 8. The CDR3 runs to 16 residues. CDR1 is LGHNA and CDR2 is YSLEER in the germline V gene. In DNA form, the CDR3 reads TGCGCCAGCAGCCAATCCTGGACAGGAGCATACAATGAGCAGTTCTTC. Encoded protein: CASSQSWTGAYNEQFF.

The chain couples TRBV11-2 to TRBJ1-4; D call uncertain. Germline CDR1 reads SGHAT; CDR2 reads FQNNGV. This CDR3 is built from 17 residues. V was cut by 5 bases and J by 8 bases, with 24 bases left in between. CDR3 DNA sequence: TGTGCCAGCAGCCCCGAGGGCGGGTCGCCACGACCAGAAAAACTGTTTTTT. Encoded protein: CASSPEGGSPRPEKLFF.

The CDR3 loop reads CASSQALGDEETQYF. The DNA for the CDR3 is TGTGCCAGCAGCCAAGCATTAGGGGACGAAGAGACCCAGTACTTC. The chain recombines TRBV4-2 with TRBJ2-5; possibly TRBD1 or TRBD2 for D (5 bases each). V lost 1 base, J lost 3 bases, and 12 bases lay in between. In germline, CDR1 is LGHNA, CDR2 YNFKEQ. The CDR3 consists of 15 residues.

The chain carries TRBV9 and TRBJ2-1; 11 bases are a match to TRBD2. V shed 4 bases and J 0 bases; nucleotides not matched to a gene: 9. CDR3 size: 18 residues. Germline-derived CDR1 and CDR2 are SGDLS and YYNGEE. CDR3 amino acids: CASSRGLADPLSYNEQFF. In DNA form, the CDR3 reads TGTGCCAGCAGCAGGGGACTAGCGGACCCTCTCTCCTACAATGAGCAGTTCTTC.

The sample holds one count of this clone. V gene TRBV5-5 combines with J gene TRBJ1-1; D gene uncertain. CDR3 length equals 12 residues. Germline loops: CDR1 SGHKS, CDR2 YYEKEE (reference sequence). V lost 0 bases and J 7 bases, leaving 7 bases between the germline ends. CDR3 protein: CASSLVVFEAFF. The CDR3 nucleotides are TGTGCCAGCAGCTTGGTTGTCTTTGAAGCTTTCTTT.

The CDR3 nucleotides are TGTGCCAGCAGGGCGGACTATCACAATGAGCAGTTCTTC. Encoded protein: CASRADYHNEQFF. The gene calls are TRBV6-5 and TRBJ2-1; D may be TRBD2 (6 bases). The CDR3 contains 13 residues. Trimming took off 6 bases at V and 5 bases at J, with 11 bases between the two ends. CDR1 is MNHEY, CDR2 SVGAGI, per germline.

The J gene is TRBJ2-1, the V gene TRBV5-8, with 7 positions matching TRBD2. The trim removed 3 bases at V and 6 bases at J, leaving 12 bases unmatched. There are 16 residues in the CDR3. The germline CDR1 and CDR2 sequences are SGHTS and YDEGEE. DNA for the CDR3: TGTGCCAGCAGCTCGACGCGGCAGTGGGGGGGCAATGAGCAGTTCTTC. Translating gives CASSSTRQWGGNEQFF. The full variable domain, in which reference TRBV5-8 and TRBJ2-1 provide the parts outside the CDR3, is EAGVTQSPTHLIKTRGQQATLRCSPISGHTSVYWYQQALGLGLQFLLWYDEGEERNRGNFPPRFSGRQFPNYSSELNVNALELEDSALYLCASSSTRQWGGNEQFFGPGTRLTVL.